A single sample gave rise to the 9 T cell receptor beta chains below, sequenced in a study of blood T cell repertoires in COVID-19. Generated by immunoSEQ multiplex PCR, the TCRdb table keeps only in-frame clones and is missing some. The sample includes under 200,000 clones, 80% to 90% of them seen just once. Sequencing was carried out using peripheral blood. Source of these receptors: a man between 35 and 55 years old who had recovered from COVID-19.

The V and J genes are TRBV19 and TRBJ1-2; D remains unclear. The CDR3 contains 14 residues. Germline V gene data show CDR1 as LNHDA and CDR2 as SQIVND (reference sequence). Trimming took 4 bases from V and 4 from J, leaving 13 bases between them. The CDR3 DNA reads as TGTGCCAGTAGTACCGGCGGGCTCAGCTATGGCTACACCTTC. This sequence encodes CASSTGGLSYGYTF.

The chain is built from TRBV6-2 or TRBV6-3 and TRBJ2-7, with 9 bases lining up with TRBD2. The CDR3 sequence is 15 residues long. Germline CDR1 reads MNHEY; CDR2 reads SVGEGT. The ends lost 5 bases at V and 3 bases at J; junction bases unmatched: 8. The CDR3 DNA follows: TGTGCCAGCAGTCCCCTAGCGGGGCAATACTACGAGCAGTACTTC. Its translation: CASSPLAGQYYEQYF.

Written as DNA, the CDR3 is TGTGCCAGTATTAAGAGTTCCACAGATACGCAGTATTTT. Protein product: CASIKSSTDTQYF. This chain joins TRBV19 and TRBJ2-3; D gene uncertain. The V gene lost 7 bases and the J gene lost 2 bases, with 10 bases spanning the gap. Germline V lookup: CDR1 LNHDA, CDR2 SQIVND (reference sequence). The CDR3 has 13 amino acids. Variable domain in full (rest from reference TRBV19 and TRBJ2-3): DGGITQSPKYLFRKEGQNVTLSCEQNLNHDAMYWYRQDPGQGLRLIYYSQIVNDFQKGDIAEGYSVSREKKESFPLTVTSAQKNPTAFYLCASIKSSTDTQYFGPGTRLTVL.

This clone has only one observation. V usage is TRBV5-8 and J usage is TRBJ1-6; TRBD1 matches 8 bases. The J segment lost 6 bases and the V segment lost 0 bases, leaving 5 bases of the junction unmatched. CDR3 length: 16 residues. Germline CDR1 SGHTS, CDR2 YDEGEE. The CDR3 loop is CASSLAFGQGNSPLHF. CDR3 bases: TGTGCCAGCAGCTTGGCCTTTGGACAGGGTAATTCACCCCTCCACTTT.

The chain is built from TRBV28 and TRBJ2-7; 8 bases map to TRBD2. The CDR3 contains 12 residues. The trim removed 10 bases at V and 2 bases at J, leaving 4 bases unmatched. Germline CDR1 reads MDHEN; CDR2 reads SYDVKM. The CDR3 region has the DNA TGTGCCACCCGGGGGGGGGCCTACGAGCAGTACTTC. Protein sequence: CATRGGAYEQYF.

Only a few counts were recorded for this clone. The CDR3, as DNA: TGTGCCTGGAGGAGTGACAGGCTTAATTCACCCCTCCACTTT. Protein sequence: CAWRSDRLNSPLHF. The chain employs TRBV30 and TRBJ1-6, with D possibly TRBD1 on 6 matching bases. The CDR3 length is 14 residues. CDR1 is GTSNPN, CDR2 SVGIG, per germline (reference sequence). V was clipped by 3 bases and J by 6 bases, with 12 bases between them.

This clone was picked up one time. The rearrangement uses TRBV18 and TRBJ2-1; 8 bases line up with TRBD2. CDR3 length: 15 residues. Germline values: CDR1 KGHSH, CDR2 LQKENI. The ends lost 1 base at V and 8 bases at J; junction bases unmatched: 7. The DNA for the CDR3 is TGTGCCAGCTCACCACGAAGCGGGAGCATGGATGAGCAGTTCTTC. It translates to CASSPRSGSMDEQFF.

The chain recombines TRBV30 with TRBJ1-4; no reliable D call. The V end lost 3 bases, the J end lost 8 bases, and 10 bases lay between the germline ends. Germline V gene data show CDR1 as GTSNPN and CDR2 as SVGIG (reference sequence). This CDR3 spans 12 amino acids. The CDR3 DNA sequence: TGTGCCTGGAGAAACCCGGGGGAAAAACTGTTTTTT. It encodes CAWRNPGEKLFF.

The CDR3 sequence is CASSRRDRIYTNTEAFF. CDR3 nucleotide sequence: TGTGCCAGCAGCCGACGGGACAGGATCTACACGAACACTGAAGCTTTCTTT. The chain couples TRBV4-2 to TRBJ1-1; 8 bases agree with TRBD1. This CDR3 is 17 amino acids long. Germline CDR1 is LGHNA and CDR2 is YNFKEQ. V was pared by 4 bases and J by 1 base, with 11 bases of the junction left unmatched.